These T cell receptor beta chains were read from a single sample in a study of identifying expanded T cells in peripheral blood. Measured with immunoSEQ multiplex PCR; TCRdb has only the in-frame clones, and not every one. The table shows tens of thousands of clones, with 70% to 90% occurring only once. The sample comprised blood. These receptor sequences come from a person aged 18 to 75 in good health. Each CDR3 is given with its conserved first and last residue. Fields, in order: D gene, J gene, V gene, clone size, CDR3 protein, CDR3 DNA. The D gene is left open where the match is weak. Rows give clone size only sometimes, using once, few, many, or a class for an expanded clone.

>-|TRBJ1-2|TRBV5-8|-
CASSLADIGSSYGYTF
TGTGCCAGCAGCTTGGCGGACATCGGGTCGAGCTATGGCTACACCTTC
>TRBD1|TRBJ2-1|TRBV19|-
CASTGTGGRGEQFF
TGTGCCAGTACAGGAACAGGGGGACGTGGTGAGCAGTTCTTC
>TRBD1|TRBJ2-4|TRBV28|once
CASSFQGTGSIIQYF
TGTGCCAGCAGTTTTCAGGGGACAGGGAGTATCATTCAGTACTTC
>-|TRBJ1-1|TRBV6-1|-
CASSDRTTEAFF
TGTGCCAGCAGTGATAGAACCACTGAAGCTTTCTTT
>-|TRBJ2-2|TRBV11-2|-
CASSLGGTTNTGELFF
TGTGCCAGCAGCTTAGGCGGGACAACGAACACCGGGGAGCTGTTTTTT
>TRBD1|TRBJ2-1|TRBV4-1|-
CASSRTRDRATNEQFF
TGCGCCAGCAGCCGGACCCGGGACAGGGCGACCAATGAGCAGTTCTTC
>TRBD2|TRBJ2-7|TRBV9|medium-sized
CASSPGTSGRGEQYF
TGTGCCAGCAGCCCCGGGACTAGCGGGAGGGGGGAGCAGTACTTC
>-|TRBJ2-5|TRBV5-1|-
CASSTGTRETQYF
TGCGCCAGCAGCACAGGGACTCGGGAGACCCAGTACTTC
>-|TRBJ2-2|TRBV7-8|-
CASSVYAGELFF
TGTGCCAGCAGCGTGTACGCCGGGGAGCTGTTTTTT
>-|TRBJ1-1|TRBV20-1|-
CSASGDLEAFF
TGCAGTGCCTCAGGGGACCTTGAAGCTTTCTTT
>TRBD2|TRBJ2-1|TRBV5-1|-
CASSLGLAGVNEQFF
TGCGCCAGCAGCTTGGGACTAGCGGGAGTCAATGAGCAGTTCTTC
>-|TRBJ1-2|TRBV19|-
CASSRGGDYGYTF
TGTGCCAGTAGTAGAGGAGGGGACTATGGCTACACCTTC
>TRBD2|TRBJ2-7|TRBV12-5|once
CASGSLGSSGRSTYEQYF
TGTGCTAGTGGTTCTCTGGGGTCTAGCGGGAGGTCTACCTACGAGCAGTACTTC
>TRBD1|TRBJ2-1|TRBV5-1|-
CASSLEGQINNEQFF
TGCGCCAGCAGCTTGGAGGGACAGATAAACAATGAGCAGTTCTTC
>-|TRBJ1-4|TRBV10-3|-
CAVRKGDNEKLFF
TGTGCCGTCCGGAAAGGGGATAATGAAAAACTGTTTTTT
>-|TRBJ1-2|TRBV2|-
CARRDTTYGYTF
TGTGCCAGGAGGGATACTACTTATGGCTACACCTTC
>TRBD2|TRBJ2-4|TRBV6-5|-
CASSYSSGPKNIQYF
TGTGCCAGCAGTTACTCTAGCGGGCCTAAAAACATTCAGTACTTC
>-|TRBJ2-1|TRBV11-2|-
CASSQPTGWNEQFF
TGTGCCAGCAGCCAACCCACAGGGTGGAATGAGCAGTTCTTC
>TRBD1|TRBJ2-5|TRBV6-7|-
CASSKQGVYGETQYF
TGTGCCAGCAGTAAACAGGGGGTATATGGAGAGACCCAGTACTTC
>-|TRBJ2-3|TRBV7-9|-
CASSLVSFTDTQYF
TGTGCCAGCAGCTTAGTGAGTTTCACAGATACGCAGTATTTT
>-|TRBJ1-2|TRBV30|-
CAWTSGFSYGYTF
TGTGCCTGGACCTCAGGGTTTAGCTATGGCTACACCTTC
>-|TRBJ1-1|TRBV7-8|-
CASSSHPMNTEAFF
TGTGCCAGCAGCTCCCACCCTATGAACACTGAAGCTTTCTTT
>-|TRBJ2-7|TRBV27|-
CASSFGLPAGSYEQYF
TGTGCCAGCAGTTTCGGGCTGCCGGCGGGGTCCTACGAGCAGTACTTC
>TRBD2|TRBJ2-5|TRBV29-1|-
CSVERLAVEVTQYF
TGCAGCGTTGAACGACTAGCGGTAGAGGTGACCCAGTACTTC
>TRBD1|TRBJ1-2|TRBV6-5|-
CASRRDRGRGGYTF
TGTGCCAGCAGAAGAGACAGGGGTCGGGGTGGCTACACCTTC
>-|TRBJ2-2|TRBV10-3|once
CAISESTGSPGELFF
TGTGCCATCAGTGAGTCGACCGGGAGTCCCGGGGAGCTGTTTTTT
>TRBD2|TRBJ2-7|TRBV7-2|-
CASSLGLAGVEQYF
TGTGCCAGCAGCCTAGGACTAGCGGGAGTCGAGCAGTACTTC
>-|TRBJ1-2|TRBV6-5|-
CASSYSTTNGYTF
TGTGCCAGCAGTTACTCGACCACAAATGGCTACACCTTC
>-|TRBJ2-4|TRBV4-1|-
CASSQENPLAKNIQYF
TGCGCCAGCAGCCAAGAGAACCCGTTGGCCAAAAACATTCAGTACTTC
>-|TRBJ2-1|TRBV19|-
CASSGGSGSYNEQFF
TGTGCCAGTAGTGGGGGTAGCGGTTCCTACAATGAGCAGTTCTTC
>TRBD1|TRBJ2-7|TRBV7-2|-
CASSLRQGESYEQYF
TGTGCCAGCAGCTTACGGCAGGGGGAATCCTACGAGCAGTACTTC
>-|TRBJ1-1|TRBV10-3|-
CASLGTLNTEAFF
TGTGCCAGCCTAGGGACGTTGAACACTGAAGCTTTCTTT
>TRBD1|TRBJ2-2|TRBV10-3|-
CATYGQGGPGELFF
TGTGCCACCTACGGACAGGGTGGTCCCGGGGAGCTGTTTTTT
>TRBD1|TRBJ1-1|TRBV19|-
CATSPGTGIGRMNTEAFF
TGTGCCACCAGCCCAGGGACAGGGATAGGCCGGATGAACACTGAAGCTTTCTTT
>-|TRBJ2-3|TRBV6-4|-
CASSDSEFDTQYF
TGTGCCAGCAGTGACTCGGAGTTCGATACGCAGTATTTT
>-|TRBJ1-2|TRBV7-8|-
CASSLGPMGGGYTF
TGTGCCAGCAGCTTGGGCCCCATGGGCGGTGGCTACACCTTC
>TRBD1|TRBJ2-7|TRBV30|-
CAWSPGGPSYEQYF
TGTGCCTGGAGTCCAGGGGGCCCCTCCTACGAGCAGTACTTC
>TRBD2|TRBJ2-1|TRBV5-1|few
CASSGTSGRGYNEQFF
TGCGCCAGCAGCGGGACTAGCGGGAGGGGATACAATGAGCAGTTCTTC
>-|TRBJ2-7|TRBV2|-
CASSELNEQYF
TGTGCCAGCAGTGAGTTGAACGAGCAGTACTTC
>TRBD2|TRBJ2-1|TRBV7-2|-
CASSLGSSGTRDEQFF
TGTGCCAGCAGCTTAGGTTCTAGCGGTACTCGGGATGAGCAGTTCTTC
>-|TRBJ2-7|TRBV6-1|-
CASSEQAPRQYF
TGTGCCAGCAGTGAACAGGCTCCTCGGCAGTACTTC
>-|TRBJ1-1|TRBV2|-
CASRPNTNTEAFF
TGTGCCAGCAGACCAAACACGAACACTGAAGCTTTCTTT
>-|TRBJ2-1|TRBV5-1|-
CASSLEVGSYNEQFF
TGCGCCAGCAGCTTGGAGGTAGGCTCCTACAATGAGCAGTTCTTC
>TRBD1|TRBJ2-5|TRBV7-2|-
CASSLGIQGGETQYF
TGTGCCAGCAGCTTAGGAATACAGGGGGGAGAGACCCAGTACTTC
>-|TRBJ1-1|TRBV30|-
CAWSLTGTLGAFF
TGTGCCTGGAGTCTAACCGGGACATTAGGAGCTTTCTTT
>-|TRBJ2-3|TRBV5-6|-
CASSPGLSPFTDTQYF
TGTGCCAGCAGCCCCGGGCTCAGCCCCTTCACAGATACGCAGTATTTT
>-|TRBJ1-3|TRBV15|-
CATSKDPSEAKNTIYF
TGTGCCACCAGCAAGGACCCCTCGGAGGCGAAAAACACCATATATTTT
>-|TRBJ1-1|TRBV10-3|few
CATTTGDTEAFF
TGTGCCACCACAACAGGAGACACTGAAGCTTTCTTT
>-|TRBJ1-4|TRBV28|-
CASSLNGGTENEKLFF
TGTGCCAGCAGTTTAAATGGCGGGACGGAAAATGAAAAACTGTTTTTT
>-|TRBJ2-3|TRBV5-8|-
CASQRTDTQYF
TGTGCCAGCCAGAGGACAGATACGCAGTATTTT
>-|TRBJ1-5|TRBV4-3|-
CASSPQRGQPQHF
TGCGCCAGCAGCCCCCAACGGGGTCAGCCCCAGCATTTT
>-|TRBJ2-5|TRBV2|-
CASSSLMTQYF
TGTGCCAGCAGTTCGCTCATGACCCAGTACTTC